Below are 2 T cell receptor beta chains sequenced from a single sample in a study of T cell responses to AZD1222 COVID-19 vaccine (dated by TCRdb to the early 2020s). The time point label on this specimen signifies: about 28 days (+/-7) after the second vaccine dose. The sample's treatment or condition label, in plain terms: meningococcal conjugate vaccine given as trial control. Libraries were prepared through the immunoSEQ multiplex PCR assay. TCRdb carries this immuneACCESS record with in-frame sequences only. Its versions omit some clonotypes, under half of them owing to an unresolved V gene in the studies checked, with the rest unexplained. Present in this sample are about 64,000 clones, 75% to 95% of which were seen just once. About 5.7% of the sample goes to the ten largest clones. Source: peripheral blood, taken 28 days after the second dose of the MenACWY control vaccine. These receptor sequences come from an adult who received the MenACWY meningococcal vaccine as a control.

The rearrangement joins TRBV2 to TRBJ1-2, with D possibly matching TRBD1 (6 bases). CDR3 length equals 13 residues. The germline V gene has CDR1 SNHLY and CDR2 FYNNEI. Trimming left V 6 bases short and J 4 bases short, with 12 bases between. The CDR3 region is CASRVTGPYGYTF. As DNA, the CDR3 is TGTGCCAGCAGAGTCACAGGGCCCTATGGCTACACCTTC.

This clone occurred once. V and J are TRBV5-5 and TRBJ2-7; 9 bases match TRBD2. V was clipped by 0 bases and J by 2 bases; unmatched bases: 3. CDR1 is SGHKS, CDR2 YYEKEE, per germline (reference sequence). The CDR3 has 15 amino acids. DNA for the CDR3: TGTGCCAGCAGCTTGGGTCCTAGCGGGACCTACGAGCAGTACTTC. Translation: CASSLGPSGTYEQYF. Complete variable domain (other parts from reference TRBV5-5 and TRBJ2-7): DAGVTQSPTHLIKTRGQQVTLRCSPISGHKSVSWYQQVLGQGPQFIFQYYEKEERGRGNFPDRFSARQFPNYSSELNVNALLLGDSALYLCASSLGPSGTYEQYFGPGTRLTVT.